Given below is one TCR beta chain in context. Its antigen is not identified. Positively selected for CCR7, the CD45RO-negative cells used as naive CD8 cells excluded terminally differentiated effector memory CD45RA+ cells. Germline lookup yields CDR1 MNHEY and CDR2 SMNVEV (reference sequence). The V and J ends lost 0 bases and 6 bases, in that order; junction bases with no gene match: 7. The CDR3 is 16 amino acids. The data were obtained in a study of shared clonotypes between healthy human individuals. Whole-study results and caveats: Non-shared clonotypes had lower generation probabilities than clonotypes shared by all four sorted-subset donors. Researchers found naive subsets generally carried larger estimated richness than memory subsets.

An approximately 220 ng quantity of DNA, approximately 29,000 T cell genomes, went into the sorted-subset replicate PCRs. TCRdb's table, derived via immunoSEQ multiplex PCR, lists solely in-frame clones and lacks some. Of 650,000 to 800,000 clones listed, 90% to 95% are singletons. V is TRBV27 and J is TRBJ2-1, with TRBD2 identical over 8 bases. The sequence derives from a young man in good health. Sample: naive CD8+ T cells sorted from blood. The CDR3 loop reads CASSLSSSGIFNEQFF. The CDR3 DNA follows: TGTGCCAGCAGTTTATCGAGTAGCGGGATATTCAATGAGCAGTTCTTC.